Listed here is a single T cell receptor (beta chain). Its specificity is not known. These data come from a study of T cell responses to AZD1222 COVID-19 vaccine. General study points: Females outnumbered males among donors, who were mostly white British; clonal diversity was possibly underestimated. Samples come after the peak T cell response, not at day 14. Unmutated variant regions reportedly attract nearly half of all spike-specific TCRs. The study found vaccine-associated CD4 TCRs spanning spike, dominant at 160-218 and 743-854.

CDR3 length equals 15 residues. Germline assignment: CDR1 SGHVS and CDR2 FNYEAQ. V lost 1 base and J lost 1, with 10 bases in between. Sequencing was performed with immunoSEQ multiplex PCR; in TCRdb, only in-frame clones are kept and a portion is missing. The table records around 100,000 clones, around 94% of them present only once. The sample here was peripheral blood, taken on day 0 of AZD1222 vaccination. This TCR derives from an adult in good health. The rearrangement uses TRBV7-6 and TRBJ1-1; D remains ambiguous. The CDR3 DNA is TGTGCCAGCAGCTTAGATCAGGCCACGAACACTGAAGCTTTCTTT. Residues: CASSLDQATNTEAFF.